The 21 T cell receptor beta chains below all came from one sample that was sequenced in a study of a mutant IDH1 vaccine in newly diagnosed glioma. Time point: week 47, end of study. Vaccination comprised doses that each held 300 ug of mutant IDH1 20-mer peptide, plus topical imiquimod. The antigens of these receptors remain unknown. Clones were sequenced by immunoSEQ multiplex PCR, and TCRdb holds only the in-frame ones, with some missing. In the table there are about 94,000 clones, about 90% of which are singletons. The starting material was PBMCs, obtained from a glioma patient whose treatment included an IDH1 peptide vaccine. The receptors stem from a woman between 45 and 60 years old with glioma.

The genes are TRBV27 and TRBJ2-7, with 12 bases aligning to TRBD2. Germline loops: CDR1 MNHEY, CDR2 SMNVEV (reference sequence). This CDR3 is built from 14 residues. J gave up 7 bases and V 4 bases, and 5 bases lay outside the gene matches. The CDR3 loop reads CASSSTSGRFEQYF. The CDR3, as DNA: TGTGCCAGCAGTTCCACTAGCGGGAGGTTTGAGCAGTACTTC.

This clone was observed once. This chain connects TRBV5-1 to TRBJ1-4, with a possible D match to TRBD1 (5 bases). Trimming left V 4 bases short and J 3 bases short, with 10 bases between. Germline assignment: CDR1 SGHRS and CDR2 YFSETQ. The CDR3 has 14 amino acids. The CDR3 loop reads CASSRDGANEKLFF. In DNA form, the CDR3 reads TGCGCCAGCAGCCGGGACGGAGCTAATGAAAAACTGTTTTTT.

This clone came up a few times. V usage is TRBV29-1 and J usage is TRBJ1-1; no firm D call. CDR3 length: 14 amino acids. V was trimmed by 0 bases and J by 7 bases, leaving 15 bases between them. Germline CDR1 and CDR2: SQVTM and ANQGSEA. CDR3 sequence (DNA): TGCAGCGTTGAAGATGGGTCCCCTGGGGTTGAAGCTTTCTTT. Its protein product is CSVEDGSPGVEAFF.

The chain links TRBV6-1 to TRBJ2-7, with a weak D call TRBD2 (6 bases). The length of the CDR3 is 16 residues. V was shortened by 2 bases and J by 2 bases, with 16 bases between the two germline ends. Germline CDR1 reads MNHNS; CDR2 reads SASEGT. The CDR3 DNA reads TGTGCCAGCAGTGAATTTGGAACGGCGGGGACCTACGAGCAGTACTTC. Protein sequence: CASSEFGTAGTYEQYF.

This chain joins TRBV10-2 and TRBJ2-5; perhaps TRBD2 as D (6 bases). The DNA matches TRBJ2-7 better at its end, which makes the J call doubtful. The CDR3 totals 13 residues. Germline CDR1 reads WSHSY; CDR2 reads SAAADI. The CDR3 loop is CASLNTGLYEQYF. The CDR3 DNA reads as TGCGCCAGCCTGAATACGGGACTCTACGAGCAGTACTTC.

The chain is built from TRBV19 and TRBJ1-1; 10 bases align to TRBD1. In germline, CDR1 is LNHDA, CDR2 SQIVND (reference sequence). The J segment lost 4 bases and the V segment lost 3 bases, leaving 8 bases of the junction unmatched. The CDR3 has 16 residues. CDR3 residues: CASSMLGDRGGTEAFF. In DNA, the CDR3 is TGTGCCAGTAGTATGCTCGGGGACAGGGGAGGCACTGAAGCTTTCTTT.

The sample holds a few counts of this clone. The chain has TRBV11-2 and TRBJ2-2, with a possible D match to TRBD1 (6 bases). V dropped 3 bases and J dropped 7 bases, with 18 bases sitting between them. The CDR3 length is 16 residues. In germline, CDR1 is SGHAT, CDR2 FQNNGV. CDR3 amino acids: CASSFRDKRGGGELFF. DNA for the CDR3: TGTGCCAGCAGCTTCCGGGACAAAAGAGGAGGCGGGGAGCTGTTTTTT.

The rearrangement joins TRBV6-6 to TRBJ2-7; no clear D. The CDR3 is 12 amino acids. Trimming removed 6 bases from V and 1 base from J, with 7 bases in between. Germline V gene data show CDR1 as MNHNY and CDR2 as SVGAGI (reference sequence). The CDR3 here is CASRVRSYEQYF. CDR3 nucleotides: TGTGCCAGCAGGGTCAGGTCCTACGAGCAGTACTTC.

The chain uses TRBV6-6 and TRBJ2-7, with 9 bases matching TRBD1. V trimming: 4 bases; J trimming: 3 bases; junction bases outside the gene matches: 4. Germline assignment: CDR1 MNHNY and CDR2 SVGAGI (reference sequence). This CDR3 comprises 14 residues. CDR3 protein: CASSFRQGDYEQYF. The CDR3 nucleotides read TGTGCCAGCAGTTTTAGACAGGGGGACTACGAGCAGTACTTC.

The chain combines TRBV6-5 with TRBJ2-7; D gene ambiguous. V lost 0 bases to trimming and J lost 3 bases, with 6 bases between them. The germline V gene has CDR1 MNHEY and CDR2 SVGAGI. The CDR3 consists of 13 residues. This chain's CDR3 is CASSYSDNYEQYF. CDR3 DNA sequence: TGTGCCAGCAGTTACTCAGATAACTACGAGCAGTACTTC.

V gene TRBV28 combines with J gene TRBJ1-3; 7 nucleotides agree with TRBD1. V lost 5 bases and J lost 4; bases outside the gene matches: 8. The CDR3 is made up of 15 amino acids. The germline gives CDR1 MDHEN, CDR2 SYDVKM. CDR3 protein: CASSLSTGLGNTIYF. Written as DNA, the CDR3 is TGTGCCAGCAGTCTCTCGACAGGGCTGGGAAACACCATATATTTT. Drawing the rest from reference TRBV28 and TRBJ1-3, the complete variable domain is DVKVTQSSRYLVKRTGEKVFLECVQDMDHENMFWYRQDPGLGLRLIYFSYDVKMKEKGDIPEGYSVSREKKERFSLILESASTNQTSMYLCASSLSTGLGNTIYFGEGSWLTVV.

The chain is built from TRBV12-5 and TRBJ1-4; tentative D call: TRBD1 (5 bases). The CDR3 contains 15 residues. Deletions cut 1 base from V and 7 bases from J, with 13 bases between. Per the germline V gene, CDR1 is LGHNT and CDR2 is FRNRAP. The CDR3 nucleotides are TGTGCTAGTGGTTTGGGGGGCCTTTTGCGTGAAAAACTGTTTTTT. Translation: CASGLGGLLREKLFF.

This chain connects TRBV4-1 to TRBJ2-7, with D hard to call. Germline CDR1 and CDR2: MGHRA and YSYEKL. Deletions cut 2 bases from V and 5 bases from J, with 16 bases between. The CDR3 consists of 15 residues. CDR3 nucleotide sequence: TGCGCCAGCAGCCAACAGGTCTTGTTCGCGGACGAGCAGTACTTC. This encodes CASSQQVLFADEQYF.

CDR3 in amino acids: CASSEADRDNSPLHF. The DNA of the CDR3 is TGTGCCAGCAGTGAAGCGGACAGGGATAATTCACCCCTCCACTTT. The rearrangement joins TRBV2 to TRBJ1-6, with 8 positions matching TRBD1. Germline V gives CDR1 SNHLY, CDR2 FYNNEI. The CDR3 sequence is 15 residues long. The V gene end was trimmed by 0 bases and the J gene end by 5 bases; junction bases not matched to a gene: 0.

The genes are TRBV20-1 and TRBJ1-2; D is unclear. CDR3 length equals 11 residues. Germline V lookup: CDR1 DFQATT, CDR2 SNEGSKA (reference sequence). Trimming left V 6 bases short and J 9 bases short, with 14 bases between. The CDR3 DNA reads TGCAGTGCAGCTAAGGACCCGCGCTACACCTTC. Translating it yields CSAAKDPRYTF.

The CDR3, as DNA: TGTGCCTCAAACGAGGGGGGCTCTGGAAACACCATATATTTT. Encoded protein: CASNEGGSGNTIYF. The V gene is TRBV18, the J gene TRBJ1-3, with D possibly matching TRBD1 (6 bases). There are 14 residues in the CDR3. Germline lookup yields CDR1 KGHSH and CDR2 LQKENI. V was shortened by 11 bases and J by 0 bases, with 14 bases between the two germline ends.

The chain combines TRBV4-1 with TRBJ1-1; no clear D. Germline CDR1 is MGHRA and CDR2 is YSYEKL. Trimming removed 0 bases from V and 4 bases from J, with 12 bases in between. The CDR3 has 15 amino acids. The CDR3 spells CASSQDEGYGTEAFF. As DNA, the CDR3 is TGCGCCAGCAGCCAAGATGAGGGATACGGCACTGAAGCTTTCTTT.

The chain recombines TRBV27 with TRBJ2-1; 12 bases are shared with TRBD2. CDR1 and CDR2 (germline): MNHEY, SMNVEV (reference sequence). Trimming at V came to 2 bases and at J to 6 bases, leaving 2 bases not matched to a gene. There are 15 residues in the CDR3. DNA for the CDR3: TGTGCCAGCAGTTTACCTAGCGGGAGGGCCAATGAGCAGTTCTTC. It translates to CASSLPSGRANEQFF.

V usage is TRBV5-1 and J usage is TRBJ2-2; D possibly corresponds to TRBD2 (6 bases). Germline CDR1 is SGHRS and CDR2 is YFSETQ. V lost 0 bases to trimming and J lost 2 bases, with 8 bases between them. The CDR3 totals 15 residues. The CDR3 nucleotides read TGCGCCAGCAGCTTGGAGGGACTCAACACCGGGGAGCTGTTTTTT. Amino acid sequence: CASSLEGLNTGELFF.

The chain couples TRBV5-4 to TRBJ2-7, with 11 bases that match TRBD2. Germline lookup yields CDR1 SGHNT and CDR2 YYREEE (reference sequence). The CDR3 length is 15 residues. J gave up 5 bases and V 4 bases, and 8 bases lay outside the gene matches. The chain's CDR3 is CASSHQLAGVHEQYF. The CDR3 coding sequence is TGTGCCAGCAGCCACCAACTAGCGGGAGTCCACGAGCAGTACTTC.

The chain is built from TRBV9 and TRBJ2-7; 7 bases match TRBD2. Germline CDR1 and CDR2: SGDLS and YYNGEE. The CDR3 runs 16 residues. The V segment lost 0 bases and the J segment 2 bases; nucleotides outside the gene matches: 8. CDR3 sequence (DNA): TGTGCCAGCAGCGTAGAGGCCGCGGGAGCTCCCTACGAGCAGTACTTC. It yields the protein CASSVEAAGAPYEQYF.